This T cell receptor (beta chain) was retrieved from a study of shared clonotypes between healthy human individuals. Method: immunoSEQ multiplex PCR; TCRdb's copy keeps in-frame clones and lacks some. The repertoire holds about 2.3 million clones, with around 93% as singletons. This CDR3 has 16 amino acids. Looked up from germline, CDR1 is SGHRS and CDR2 is YFSETQ. V lost 0 bases, J lost 2 bases, and 8 bases stayed unmatched. The sequence was collected from a man between 18 and 29 years old in good health. Some clones in this sample may be carry-over from other donors' samples. The V call is TRBV5-1, the J call TRBJ2-7, with TRBD2 identical over 7 bases. The source material was naive CD4+ T cells from PBMCs. As for subset: CD45RA+ positively selected. The CDR3 loop reads CASSLEVAGVAYEQYF. The CDR3 region has the DNA TGCGCCAGCAGCTTGGAGGTGGCGGGAGTGGCCTACGAGCAGTACTTC.